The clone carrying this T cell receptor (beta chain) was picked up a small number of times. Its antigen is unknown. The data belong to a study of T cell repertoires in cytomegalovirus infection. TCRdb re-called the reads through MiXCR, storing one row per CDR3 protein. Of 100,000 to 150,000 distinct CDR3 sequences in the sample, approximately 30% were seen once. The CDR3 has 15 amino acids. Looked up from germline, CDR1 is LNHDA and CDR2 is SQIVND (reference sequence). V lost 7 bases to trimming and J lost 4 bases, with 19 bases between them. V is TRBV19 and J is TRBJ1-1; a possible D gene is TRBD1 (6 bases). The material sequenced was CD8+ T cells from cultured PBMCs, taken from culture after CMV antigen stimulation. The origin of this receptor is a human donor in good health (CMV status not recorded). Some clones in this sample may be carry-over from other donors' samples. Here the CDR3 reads CASIPGWGASTEAFF. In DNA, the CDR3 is TGTGCCAGTATCCCCGGTTGGGGGGCGAGCACTGAAGCTTTCTTT.